This T cell receptor (beta chain) was sequenced during a study of cytotoxic CD8 clonotypes in ibrutinib-treated CLL. V was cut by 5 bases and J by 3 bases, with 21 bases left in between. This CDR3 spans 17 amino acids. Germline V gene lookup returns CDR1 MNHEY and CDR2 SMNVEV (reference sequence). Data came from immunoSEQ multiplex PCR; TCRdb stores just in-frame clones and leaves some out. The sample shows 110,000 to 150,000 clones, approximately 90% of them seen only once. The TCR comes from a human donor with chronic lymphocytic leukemia. The chain is built from TRBV27 and TRBJ2-3; D is tentatively TRBD1 or TRBD2 (5 bases each). Here the sequenced sample was PBMCs, taken after 12 months of ibrutinib treatment. The CDR3 region has the DNA TGTGCCAGCAGTCATAATCCTCCCGGGGCGACGACAGATACGCAGTATTTT. Protein sequence: CASSHNPPGATTDTQYF.